The T cell receptor (beta chain) under discussion was sequenced for a study of Ad26.COV2.S vaccination and SARS-CoV-2 variants. Study at large: The Ad26.COV2.S arm of the COV1001 trial was where the donor was placed.

The treatment was: some 20 received Ad26.COV2.S at low or high dose, single or two shots; 5 received placebo; per-sample allocation not given. The study sampled participants on day 63 after the first vaccine or placebo injection. Boston hosted the donor, who was an adult aged 18-55 years. J was trimmed by 5 bases and V by 3 bases; bases with no gene match: 7. There are 14 residues in the CDR3. Germline V gives CDR1 LGHNA, CDR2 YSLEER. Method: immunoSEQ multiplex PCR; TCRdb's copy keeps in-frame clones and lacks some. The data contain 500,000 or so clones, nearly 90% of them seen just once; the ten biggest clones take up 2.5% to 3%.

Sequencing was performed on peripheral blood, taken in a trial of Ad26.COV2.S vaccine versus placebo. This receptor was taken from a person between 18 and 60 years old who received the Ad26.COV2.S COVID-19 vaccine or a placebo. The chain links TRBV4-3 to TRBJ2-7, with 7 bases fitting TRBD2. CDR3 in DNA: TGCGCCAGCAGCCATAGGACTAGGCGGCACGAGCAGTACGTC. It is translated as CASSHRTRRHEQYV.